These T cell receptor beta chains were read from a single sample in a study of blood T cell repertoires in COVID-19. Clones were sequenced by immunoSEQ multiplex PCR, and TCRdb holds only the in-frame ones, with some missing. The data hold 100,000 to 150,000 clones, with approximately 90% observed a single time. Sequencing was performed on peripheral blood. Receptor source: a man aged 45-60 years with acute or convalescent COVID-19. The CDR3 runs from the conserved cysteine through the conserved F or W. A D gene is named only where the DNA matches it firmly. Some rows have no size entry. The others give once, few or many, or a class for an expanded clone.

TRBV27	NA	TRBJ2-1	NA	CASSPGYEQFF	TGTGCCAGCAGTCCGGGATATGAGCAGTTCTTC
TRBV6-5	NA	TRBJ1-6	NA	CASSYDLNSPLHF	TGTGCCAGCAGTTATGACTTAAATTCACCCCTCCACTTT
TRBV4-2	NA	TRBJ2-7	TRBD2	CASSLTASGFPYEQYF	TGTGCCAGCAGCCTGACGGCTAGCGGTTTTCCTTACGAGCAGTACTTC
TRBV24-1	once	TRBJ1-5	TRBD1	CATSDHGDREGNCGNQPQHF	TGTGCCACCAGTGATCACGGGGACAGGGAGGGTAATTGCGGCAATCAGCCCCAGCATTTT
TRBV2	NA	TRBJ2-3	TRBD2	CASSAYPSGYTDTQYF	TGTGCCAGCAGCGCCTACCCTAGCGGCTACACAGATACGCAGTATTTT
TRBV5-1	NA	TRBJ2-7	NA	CASSPEVGRRGLYEQYF	TGCGCCAGCAGCCCAGAAGTGGGCCGGAGGGGCCTATACGAGCAGTACTTC
TRBV5-1	NA	TRBJ2-2	TRBD2	CASSSPRGGTSGTISTGELFF	TGCGCCAGCAGCTCACCCCGCGGCGGGACTAGCGGGACTATAAGCACCGGGGAGCTGTTTTTT
TRBV7-8	NA	TRBJ2-1	TRBD2	CASSFGLAGVGEQFF	TGTGCCAGCAGCTTCGGACTAGCGGGAGTCGGCGAGCAGTTCTTC
TRBV27	NA	TRBJ1-5	TRBD1	CASRRTGDSNQPQHF	TGTGCCAGCAGAAGGACAGGGGATAGCAATCAGCCCCAGCATTTT
TRBV3-1/TRBV3-2	NA	TRBJ2-5	NA	CASSPSRQETQYF	TGTGCCAGCAGCCCCTCCCGGCAAGAGACCCAGTACTTC
TRBV23-1	NA	TRBJ2-7	NA	CASSQGSGISYEQYF	TGCGCCAGCAGTCAGGGTTCAGGGATCTCCTACGAGCAGTACTTC
TRBV6-6	NA	TRBJ2-2	NA	CASSDPAGGELFF	TGTGCCAGCAGTGACCCAGCGGGCGGGGAGCTGTTTTTT
TRBV24-1	NA	TRBJ2-2	NA	CATSDPSLARGTGELFF	TGTGCCACCAGTGACCCGAGCTTGGCCAGGGGCACCGGGGAGCTGTTTTTT
TRBV3-1/TRBV3-2	NA	TRBJ2-7	TRBD2	CASSQDAGGPNEQYF	TGTGCCAGCAGCCAAGACGCGGGAGGGCCTAACGAGCAGTACTTC
TRBV11-3	once	TRBJ2-5	TRBD2	CASSLGVAGLYQETQYF	TGTGCCAGCAGCTTAGGAGTAGCGGGGCTGTACCAAGAGACCCAGTACTTC
TRBV5-4	NA	TRBJ1-4	NA	CASSLGREEKLFF	TGTGCCAGCAGCTTGGGAAGGGAGGAAAAACTGTTTTTT
TRBV18	NA	TRBJ1-5	NA	CASSPLNVGLNQPQHF	TGTGCCAGCTCACCTCTCAACGTGGGGCTGAATCAGCCCCAGCATTTT
TRBV18	NA	TRBJ1-1	NA	CASSPLKLLNTEAFF	TGTGCCAGCTCACCACTCAAACTTTTGAACACTGAAGCTTTCTTT
TRBV7-6	NA	TRBJ2-3	NA	CASSSVGEADTQYF	TGTGCCAGCAGCTCGGTAGGGGAGGCAGATACGCAGTATTTT
TRBV27	NA	TRBJ2-1	TRBD2	CASSLSGVWHEQFF	TGTGCCAGCAGCCTTAGCGGGGTCTGGCATGAGCAGTTCTTC
TRBV13	NA	TRBJ2-3	NA	CASSSNLLGVDTQYF	TGTGCCAGCAGCTCCAACCTCTTGGGAGTAGATACGCAGTATTTT
TRBV19	NA	TRBJ1-1	TRBD1	CASSTPTGGTEAFF	TGTGCCAGTAGTACGCCGACAGGGGGCACTGAAGCTTTCTTT
TRBV30	NA	TRBJ1-1	NA	CAWNRSWREAFF	TGTGCCTGGAATCGGTCCTGGAGGGAAGCTTTCTTT
TRBV6-6	once	TRBJ2-3	NA	CASSYSAGPSTDTQYF	TGTGCCAGCAGTTACTCGGCGGGCCCTAGCACAGATACGCAGTATTTT
TRBV5-1	NA	TRBJ2-5	NA	CASSLGTVEGETQYF	TGCGCCAGCAGCTTGGGGACAGTCGAGGGGGAGACCCAGTACTTC
TRBV3-1/TRBV3-2	NA	TRBJ2-1	TRBD2	CASSQSAGGSYNEQFF	TGTGCCAGCAGCCAATCAGCGGGGGGCTCCTACAATGAGCAGTTCTTC
TRBV25-1	NA	TRBJ1-2	NA	CATGTNYGYTF	TGTGCCACCGGGACAAACTATGGCTACACCTTC
TRBV5-4	NA	TRBJ1-2	NA	CASSLEDRPGGGYTF	TGTGCCAGCAGCTTGGAAGACCGACCGGGTGGTGGCTACACCTTC
TRBV4-2	NA	TRBJ2-3	NA	CASSQLSPDTQYF	TGTGCCAGCAGCCAATTAAGCCCAGATACGCAGTATTTT
TRBV5-1	NA	TRBJ1-6	TRBD1	CASSPEGQNNSPLHF	TGCGCCAGCAGCCCGGAGGGACAGAACAATTCACCCCTCCACTTT
TRBV30	NA	TRBJ2-5	TRBD1	CAWSHGQGNLYQETQYF	TGTGCCTGGAGTCATGGACAGGGGAACTTGTACCAAGAGACCCAGTACTTC
TRBV3-1/TRBV3-2	once	TRBJ2-3	NA	CASSQDLGLRESTDTQYF	TGTGCCAGCAGCCAAGATCTCGGACTAAGAGAAAGCACAGATACGCAGTATTTT
TRBV4-2	many	TRBJ1-2	NA	CASSQVGTTRGYTF	TGTGCCAGCAGCCAGGTTGGGACAACGAGAGGCTACACCTTC
TRBV18	NA	TRBJ2-1	TRBD2	CASSPRSSGMREQFF	TGTGCCAGCTCACCACGTTCGAGCGGGATGCGTGAGCAGTTCTTC
TRBV2	few	TRBJ1-5	NA	CASSGVGREPQHF	TGTGCCAGCAGTGGAGTGGGTCGGGAGCCCCAGCATTTT
TRBV6-5	few	TRBJ1-1	NA	CASSYGWRENTEAFF	TGTGCCAGCAGTTATGGGTGGAGGGAGAACACTGAAGCTTTCTTT
TRBV6-5	NA	TRBJ1-2	TRBD1	CASTTGDFGYTF	TGTGCCAGCACTACAGGGGATTTTGGCTACACCTTC
TRBV5-1	NA	TRBJ1-4	NA	CASSLVGQGEKLFF	TGCGCCAGCAGCTTGGTTGGACAAGGGGAAAAACTGTTTTTT
TRBV6-2/TRBV6-3	few	TRBJ2-7	NA	CASSYSPDSYEQYF	TGTGCCAGCAGTTACTCCCCAGATTCCTACGAGCAGTACTTC
TRBV21-1	NA	TRBJ2-5	NA	CASSPLEAPYGETQYF	TGTGCCAGCAGCCCTTTGGAGGCCCCATACGGTGAGACCCAGTACTTC
TRBV9	NA	TRBJ2-7	TRBD2	CASSESTGLDIDEQYF	TGTGCCAGCAGCGAGTCGACTGGACTAGATATCGACGAGCAGTACTTC
TRBV6-6	NA	TRBJ2-7	TRBD1	CASSETGERDEQYF	TGTGCCAGCAGTGAGACAGGGGAGAGGGACGAGCAGTACTTC
TRBV10-3	NA	TRBJ2-5	TRBD1	CATAGGAETQYF	TGTGCCACGGCAGGGGGCGCAGAGACCCAGTACTTC
TRBV5-1	NA	TRBJ1-2	TRBD1	CASSPRSDRGLGYGYTF	TGCGCCAGCAGCCCAAGGTCTGACAGGGGGCTTGGCTATGGCTACACCTTC
TRBV25-1	NA	TRBJ1-4	NA	CASSETALGKLFF	TGTGCCAGCAGTGAGACTGCTCTTGGAAAACTGTTTTTT
TRBV11-3	NA	TRBJ2-3	TRBD2	CASSLGGRDTDTQYF	TGTGCCAGCAGCTTAGGAGGGAGGGATACAGATACGCAGTATTTT
TRBV20-1	NA	TRBJ1-3	NA	CSASPTGSGNTIYF	TGCAGTGCTAGTCCCACGGGGTCTGGAAACACCATATATTTT